The 3 T cell receptor beta chains listed next were all sequenced from one sample in a study of regulatory T cells in long-lasting Graves disease. Documented time point: newly diagnosed GD, antithyroid drugs for less than 3 months. Construction of the TCR library relied on RNA isolated from PBMCs. HTBI primers from iRepertoire and Arm-PCR of CDR3 regions yielded the TCR beta libraries. TCRdb redid the calling of the multiplex PCR reads with MiXCR, one entry per CDR3 protein. The sample lists approximately 400,000 distinct CDR3 sequences; about 12% were seen once. This sample also appeared in a second study, on T cells in Graves' hyperthyroidism and ophthalmopathy.

Sequenced material: peripheral blood mononuclear cells (PBMCs), taken at new diagnosis, from a patient treated with antithyroid drugs. The source is a woman in her late teens or twenties with Graves disease.

At least ten counts were recorded for this clonotype. This sequence joins TRBV4-3 and TRBJ2-1, with 7 bases matching TRBD1. V was pared by 3 bases and J by 8 bases, with 13 bases of the junction left unmatched. This CDR3 comprises 16 residues. Per germline, CDR1 LGHNA and CDR2 YSLEER. CDR3 protein: CASSQAYRGLEDEQFF. As DNA, the CDR3 is TGCGCCAGCAGCCAGGCGTACAGGGGATTAGAAGATGAGCAGTTCTTC.

This clonotype was recorded a few times. V usage is TRBV10-2 and J usage is TRBJ2-7; D not certain. The V gene lost 6 bases and the J gene lost 3 bases, with 6 bases spanning the gap. Per germline, CDR1 WSHSY and CDR2 SAAADI. The CDR3 consists of 11 residues. The CDR3 DNA reads TGCGCCAGCAGCATCTTCTACGAGCAGTACTTC. Protein product: CASSIFYEQYF.

Only a few counts were recorded for this clonotype. V is TRBV5-1 and J is TRBJ2-2, with D possibly matching TRBD1 (5 bases). The CDR3 contains 15 residues. V gave up 0 bases and J gave up 9 bases, with 15 bases separating them. The germline V gene encodes CDR1 SGHRS and CDR2 YFSETQ. Here the CDR3 DNA reads TGCGCCAGCAGCTTGGATCTAGACAGAACCCGGGAGCTGTTTTTT. Translating it yields CASSLDLDRTRELFF.